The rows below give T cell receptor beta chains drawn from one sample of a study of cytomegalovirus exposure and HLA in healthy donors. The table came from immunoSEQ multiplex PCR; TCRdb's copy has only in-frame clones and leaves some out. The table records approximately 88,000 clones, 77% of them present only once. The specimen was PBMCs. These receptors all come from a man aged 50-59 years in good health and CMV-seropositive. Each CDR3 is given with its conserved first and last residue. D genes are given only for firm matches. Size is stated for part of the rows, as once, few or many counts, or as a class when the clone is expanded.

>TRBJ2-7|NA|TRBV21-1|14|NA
CASSKVQGAYEQYF
TGTGCCAGCAGCAAAGTTCAGGGGGCCTACGAGCAGTACTTC
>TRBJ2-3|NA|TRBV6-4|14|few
CASSRDLGSDTQYF
TGTGCCAGCAGCCGGGACTTGGGTTCAGATACGCAGTATTTT
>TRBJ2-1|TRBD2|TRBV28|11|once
CASSRGGWQFF
TGTGCCAGCAGCCGGGGGGGATGGCAGTTCTTC
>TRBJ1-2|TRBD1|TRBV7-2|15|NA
CASSSTGSPFYGYTF
TGTGCCAGCAGCTCGACAGGGTCCCCCTTCTATGGCTACACCTTC
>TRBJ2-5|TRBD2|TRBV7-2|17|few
CASSRNAILTSGETQYF
TGTGCCAGCAGCCGTAACGCAATTCTGACTAGCGGGGAGACCCAGTACTTC
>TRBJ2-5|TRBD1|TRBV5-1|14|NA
CASNTPGQQETQYF
TGCGCCAGCAATACCCCGGGACAGCAAGAGACCCAGTACTTC
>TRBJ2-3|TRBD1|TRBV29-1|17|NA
CSVAGGHGQGSTDTQYF
TGCAGCGTTGCGGGGGGCCACGGACAGGGGAGCACAGATACGCAGTATTTT
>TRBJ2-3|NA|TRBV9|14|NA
CASSVGGGPDTQYF
TGTGCCAGCAGCGTAGGCGGCGGCCCAGATACGCAGTATTTT
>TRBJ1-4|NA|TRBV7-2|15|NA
CASSLDSTTNEKLFF
TGTGCCAGCAGCCTAGACTCCACAACTAATGAAAAACTGTTTTTT
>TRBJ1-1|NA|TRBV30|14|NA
CASPPQGPGTEAFF
TGTGCCTCCCCCCCACAGGGCCCAGGCACTGAAGCTTTCTTT
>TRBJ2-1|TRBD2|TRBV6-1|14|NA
CASSELAGVNEQFF
TGTGCCAGCAGTGAACTAGCGGGGGTCAATGAGCAGTTCTTC
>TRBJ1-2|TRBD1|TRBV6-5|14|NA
CASSPRDRVYGYTF
TGTGCCAGCAGCCCCCGGGACAGAGTCTATGGCTACACCTTC
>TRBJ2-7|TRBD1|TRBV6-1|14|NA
CASSEQEGAVEQYF
TGTGCCAGCAGTGAACAAGAGGGGGCGGTCGAGCAGTACTTC
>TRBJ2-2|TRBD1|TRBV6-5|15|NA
CASRRDRERTGELFF
TGTGCCAGCAGGCGGGACAGGGAACGGACCGGGGAGCTGTTTTTT
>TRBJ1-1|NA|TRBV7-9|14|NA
CASSLRGGDSEAFF
TGTGCCAGCAGCTTAAGGGGGGGGGACTCTGAAGCTTTCTTT